The 8 T cell receptor beta chains below all came from one sample that was sequenced in a study of CXCR3-negative and CXCR3-positive naive CD8 T cells. UMI-labeled 5' RACE TRB cDNA libraries were prepared from the cells. TCRdb reprocessed the 5' RACE reads; each CDR3 protein has one entry and no DNA is given. Its clone listing holds some 50,000 distinct CDR3 sequences. Material: naive CXCR3- CD8+ T cells from blood. Sample subset: CD45RO-CCR7+CD27+CD95- naive CD8+ T cells lacking CXCR3 (TNR3-). The receptor set was obtained from a human donor in good health. Some clones in this sample may be carry-over from other donors' samples.

V gene TRBV19 combines with J gene TRBJ2-7. CDR3 length equals 13 residues. CDR1 is LNHDA and CDR2 is SQIVND in the germline V gene (reference sequence). The CDR3: CASSTKTHYEQYF.

V usage is TRBV5-1 and J usage is TRBJ2-3; there is no DNA to check the TCRdb D call of TRBD1. Germline CDR1 is SGHRS and CDR2 is YFSETQ. There are 14 residues in the CDR3. Here the CDR3 reads CASSMGQSTDTQYF.

J is TRBJ2-5 and V is TRBV27; TCRdb names TRBD2, which stays unverified in the absence of DNA. CDR1 and CDR2 from the germline V gene are MNHEY and SMNVEV (reference sequence). The CDR3 length is 14 residues. The CDR3 region is CASSSKTSGETQYF.

The chain joins TRBV20-1 to TRBJ2-7; without DNA, the TCRdb call of TRBD2 cannot be checked. This CDR3 spans 14 amino acids. Germline CDR1 reads DFQATT; CDR2 reads SNEGSKA (reference sequence). This CDR3 is CSARESRRGYEQYF.

The V and J genes are TRBV6-6 and TRBJ1-1; as DNA is missing, the TRBD1 call by TCRdb cannot be tested. Germline-derived CDR1 and CDR2 are MNHNY and SVGAGI (reference sequence). The CDR3 has 13 amino acids. The CDR3 reads CASYDRGDTEAFF.

This chain joins TRBV7-8 and TRBJ2-1. Germline V gives CDR1 SGHVS, CDR2 FQNEAQ. The CDR3 sequence is 11 residues long. CDR3 protein: CASSLDNEQFF.

This chain links TRBV20-1 with TRBJ1-2; TCRdb picks TRBD1, but there is no DNA to check that call. Germline loops: CDR1 DFQATT, CDR2 SNEGSKA (reference sequence). The CDR3 is 13 amino acids. The CDR3: CSARTGVGYGYTF.

The rearrangement uses TRBV20-1 and TRBJ2-5; TCRdb gives TRBD1 as the D gene, but with no DNA this cannot be confirmed. CDR1 is DFQATT and CDR2 is SNEGSKA in the germline V gene (reference sequence). There are 14 residues in the CDR3. Here the CDR3 reads CSAENQGAQETQYF.